This T cell receptor (beta chain) was sequenced for a study of blood T cell repertoires in COVID-19. In the authors' workflow: Estimation of nucleated cell counts relied on the amplification of reference gene primers. Assay: immunoSEQ multiplex PCR; the TCRdb copy retains only in-frame clones and omits some. For V, J and clone size, that table is used; D and trimming come from the DNA. The table shows 42,000 or so clones, with more than 75% occurring only once. This CDR3 is built from 15 residues. Trimming cost V 6 bases and J 3 bases; bases outside gene matches: 5. Germline V gene data show CDR1 as MNHEY and CDR2 as SVGAGI.

This TCR derives from a man older than 75 with acute or convalescent COVID-19. V gene TRBV6-5 combines with J gene TRBJ2-1; 10 bases map to TRBD2. The sequencing sample was made of peripheral blood. As DNA, the CDR3 is TGTGCCAGCAGACGTAGCGGGGGGAACTACAATGAGCAGTTCTTC. This translates into CASRRSGGNYNEQFF.